The T cell receptor (beta chain) under discussion was sequenced for a study of metastatic and nonmetastatic thyroid tumors (TCRdb year 2020). Background on the whole study: For patients with malignant and with benign thyroid disease, the researchers compared repertoires between peripheral blood samples and tumor or nodule tissue samples.

The CDR3, from cysteine to phenylalanine, totals 15 residues. This entry keeps only the CDR3 DNA: 45 bases, framed from base 1. The germline V end is reduced by 1 base and the J end by 4 bases; junction bases left unmatched: 4. This clone was recorded many times. Its antigen is unknown. Per-base quality was not reported, and no clone a single base away is much larger than it. Results the study describes overall, beyond this receptor: In both blood and tumor samples, malignant tumors were reported to have significantly higher TCR beta diversity than benign nodules.

No treatment had been received by any patient before thyroid surgery. Patient clinical samples collected from about 2012 to 2018 were retrospectively analysed using T-cell receptor beta sequencing. Libraries were prepared through PCR. Instrument on record: Illumina HiSeq 4000. High-throughput sequencing was used to profile the CDR3 region of the TCR beta-chain in every patient. From the authors' description of their analysis: The researchers built a classifier to tell apart papillary thyroid cancer patients with distant metastasis, based on CDR3 differences among clinicopathological groups. The Shannon index was used to measure repertoire diversity, and the Morisita-Horn index was used to measure how similar tumor and blood repertoires were. TCRdb reprocessed the public reads (quality trimming at Q25 with fastp, clone calling with MiXCR) and kept in-frame beta chains. TCRdb assigned the V and J calls; the authors' analysis was not used. The sample data list tens of thousands of clones, and about 4% of these were observed just once. The ten top clones hold about a tenth of the sample.

Sequenced input: blood. In this chain, TRBV12-3 or TRBV12-4 is recombined with TRBJ2-1; TRBD2 aligns with 7 central bases. This TCR came from a female donor with papillary thyroid cancer or a benign thyroid nodule (not recorded which). Some clones in this sample may be carry-over from other donors' samples. The CDR3 sequence is CASSLVGRGYNEQFF. The DNA sequence is given as TGTGCCAGCAGTTTAGTAGGGCGGGGGTACAATGAGCAGTTCTTC.